Below, 26 T cell receptor beta chains from the same sample are listed, as sequenced in a study. Each CDR3 protein is one row after TCRdb ran MiXCR on the 5' RACE reads. This sample has some 62,000 distinct CDR3 sequences, with under 35% found just once. The sample consisted of tumor-infiltrating naive CD4+ T cells sorted from the breast tumor. Subset of the sample: naive CD4+ T cells, CD4+CD45RA+CD25-. The source is a female donor with breast cancer.

The chain carries TRBV9 and TRBJ2-1; D call uncertain. CDR3 length: 14 amino acids. CDR1 is SGDLS, CDR2 YYNGEE, per germline. The V end lost 4 bases, the J end lost 8 bases, and 16 bases lay between the germline ends. The CDR3 loop reads CASSLTLASDEQFF. As DNA, the CDR3 is TGTGCCAGCAGCCTGACCCTGGCGTCGGATGAGCAGTTCTTC.

In this sample, this clonotype turned up a few times. The genes are TRBV5-1 and TRBJ2-7; tentative D call: TRBD2 (5 bases). Looked up from germline, CDR1 is SGHRS and CDR2 is YFSETQ. V was shortened by 4 bases and J by 1 base, with 12 bases between the two germline ends. CDR3 length equals 14 residues. The CDR3 region is CASSTKVASYEQYF. The DNA for the CDR3 is TGCGCCAGCAGCACGAAAGTAGCGTCCTACGAGCAGTACTTC.

The V call is TRBV14, the J call TRBJ2-7, with D maybe TRBD2 (6 bases). The germline CDR1 and CDR2 sequences are SGHDN and FVKESK. The CDR3 has 13 residues. Trimming took off 0 bases at V and 12 bases at J, with 15 bases between the two ends. The CDR3 coding sequence is TGTGCCAGCAGCCAAGATGGGGGAACTAGCCTGTACTTC. Translation: CASSQDGGTSLYF.

The chain uses TRBV2 and TRBJ2-3; TRBD2 matches 8 bases. The V and J ends lost 4 bases and 3 bases, in that order; junction bases with no gene match: 3. This CDR3 contains 14 residues. Germline loops: CDR1 SNHLY, CDR2 FYNNEI. The CDR3 loop is CASSVASGTDTQYF. Here the CDR3 DNA reads TGTGCCAGCAGTGTGGCTAGCGGGACAGATACGCAGTATTTT.

This clonotype was picked up a small number of times. V gene TRBV6-2 or TRBV6-3 combines with J gene TRBJ2-7; D call uncertain. The CDR3 runs to 16 residues. V was clipped by 6 bases and J by 0 bases, with 18 bases between them. Germline V gene data show CDR1 as MNHEY and CDR2 as SVGEGT. CDR3 in amino acids: CASSPPARPNSYEQYF. The CDR3 DNA follows: TGTGCCAGCAGCCCACCCGCCAGGCCCAACTCCTACGAGCAGTACTTC.

This clonotype has ten or more counts. The rearrangement links TRBV5-6 to TRBJ2-5; tentatively, D is TRBD2 (7 bases). Deletions cut 2 bases from V and 1 base from J, with 18 bases between. Germline CDR1 reads SGHDT; CDR2 reads YYEEEE. The CDR3 extends over 17 amino acids. The CDR3: CASSFGASGQLQETQYF. The CDR3 DNA follows: TGTGCCAGCAGCTTTGGGGCTAGCGGACAGCTCCAAGAGACCCAGTACTTC.

The V and J genes are TRBV25-1 and TRBJ2-1; D gene ambiguous. Germline V gives CDR1 MGHDK, CDR2 SYGVNS. The CDR3 consists of 9 residues. The germline V and J ends were trimmed by 6 bases and 15 bases, with 9 bases remaining between them. The CDR3 region is CASRRPAFF. Here the CDR3 DNA reads TGTGCCAGCAGGCGCCCTGCGTTCTTC.

The V call is TRBV6-5, the J call TRBJ1-2; 7 nucleotides agree with TRBD1. Germline values: CDR1 MNHEY, CDR2 SVGAGI. This CDR3 is built from 17 residues. The V segment lost 0 bases and the J segment 4 bases; nucleotides outside the gene matches: 11. The CDR3 here is CASSYSITAGQLYGYTF. The CDR3 DNA sequence: TGTGCCAGCAGTTACTCGATAACAGCGGGACAGCTCTATGGCTACACCTTC.

As to this clonotype: A much larger clonotype is one base distant, so this may be a read error. The J gene is TRBJ1-1, the V gene TRBV5-1; D unclear. Germline V gene sequence: CDR1 SGHRS, CDR2 YFSETQ. Trimming removed 1 base at V and 0 bases at J, with 10 bases between. The CDR3 has 15 residues. The CDR3 DNA reads as TGCGCCAGCAGCTTGTCTGTCAGCGTGAACACTGAAGCTTTCTTT. Translated: CASSLSVSVNTEAFF.

This clonotype was detected ten times or more. The chain employs TRBV29-1 and TRBJ2-7, with D unresolved. The ends were cut back, 7 bases at V and 2 bases at J, with 12 bases in the middle. Germline CDR1 SQVTM, CDR2 ANQGSEA. The length of the CDR3 is 12 residues. DNA for the CDR3: TGCAGCGCTACGACGGCCACCTACGAGCAGTACTTC. Amino acids: CSATTATYEQYF.

The CDR3 region has the DNA TGTGCCAGCAGGACTACCTCTGGGGCCAACGTCCTGACTTTC. As protein: CASRTTSGANVLTF. The genes are TRBV7-3 and TRBJ2-6, with D perhaps matching TRBD2 (5 bases). The CDR3 runs 14 residues. CDR1 SGHTA and CDR2 FQGTGA come from the germline V gene. The V and J ends lost 6 bases and 0 bases respectively, with 6 bases between them.

As regards this clonotype: A read error may account for a junction end that differs from germline. The chain combines TRBV4-2 with TRBJ2-1, with D unclear. Germline assignment: CDR1 LGHNA and CDR2 YNFKEQ. The CDR3 contains 15 residues. CDR3 DNA sequence: TGTGCCAGCAGCCAAGAAAGGAACCCCTACAGTGAGCAGTTCTTC. Protein product: CASSQERNPYSEQFF.

This clonotype was seen repeatedly, ten times or more. The chain combines TRBV7-2 with TRBJ2-1; 7 bases fit TRBD1. In germline, CDR1 is SGHTA, CDR2 FQGNSA. The ends lost 1 base at V and 5 bases at J; junction bases unmatched: 8. This CDR3 is built from 16 residues. The CDR3 bases are TGTGCCAGCAGCTTAGTGGTATGGGACAGAAACAATGAGCAGTTCTTC. It codes for CASSLVVWDRNNEQFF.

This clonotype was seen a few times. This chain uses TRBV4-2 with TRBJ2-7; 8 bases align to TRBD2. The V segment lost 5 bases and the J segment 6 bases; nucleotides outside the gene matches: 6. This CDR3 is 13 amino acids long. Germline loops: CDR1 LGHNA, CDR2 YNFKEQ. The CDR3 region has the DNA TGTGCCAGCAGCATGTTAGCGGGAACCGAGCAGTACTTC. Translating gives CASSMLAGTEQYF.

This chain connects TRBV12-3 or TRBV12-4 to TRBJ1-2; maybe TRBD1 (5 bases). The V and J ends lost 1 base and 7 bases respectively, with 10 bases between them. The CDR3 contains 13 residues. The CDR3 protein is CASSLGGLGGYTF. The CDR3 DNA reads as TGTGCCAGCAGTTTAGGGGGACTTGGTGGCTACACCTTC.

A few counts support this clonotype. This sequence joins TRBV20-1 and TRBJ2-7; no clear D. Germline assignment: CDR1 DFQATT and CDR2 SNEGSKA (reference sequence). This CDR3 region has 12 residues. Trimming shortened V by 6 bases and J by 2 bases, and 11 bases separated the two germline ends. The CDR3 nucleotides read TGCAGTGCACGGGCTCTGACCTACGAGCAGTACTTC. This gives the protein CSARALTYEQYF.

This clonotype has a count of ten or more. One end of the junction varies from germline; a read error may be responsible. This chain uses TRBV11-2 with TRBJ2-7; 9 nucleotides agree with TRBD1. The germline V gene encodes CDR1 SGHAT and CDR2 FQNNGV. The CDR3 consists of 16 residues. CDR3: CASSSTAGTGFASGHF. The CDR3 bases are TGTGCCAGCAGCTCAACGGCCGGGACAGGGTTTGCTAGCGGACACTTC.

This clonotype was detected only a few times. The J gene is TRBJ1-1, the V gene TRBV5-1, with 9 positions matching TRBD1. The CDR3 spans 16 residues. Germline V CDR1 and CDR2: SGHRS, YFSETQ. Trimming removed 4 bases from V and 0 bases from J; junction bases left unmatched: 7. The CDR3 DNA is TGCGCCAGCAGCCTACAGGGGGCGGGGATGAACACTGAAGCTTTCTTT. It specifies CASSLQGAGMNTEAFF.

This CDR3 is CASSDPGREQYF. The DNA for the CDR3 is TGTGCCAGCAGTGACCCAGGGCGCGAGCAGTACTTC. The chain is built from TRBV2 and TRBJ2-7; D possibly corresponds to TRBD1 (5 bases). The CDR3 consists of 12 residues. Deletions cut 3 bases from V and 6 bases from J, with 9 bases between. Germline V lookup: CDR1 SNHLY, CDR2 FYNNEI.

In DNA form, the CDR3 reads TGTGCCAGCAGCGTAGAAGGACACTATGGCTACACCTTC. It specifies CASSVEGHYGYTF. The chain links TRBV9 to TRBJ1-2, with D unclear. Looked up from germline, CDR1 is SGDLS and CDR2 is YYNGEE. The CDR3 spans 13 residues. The ends were cut back, 0 bases at V and 3 bases at J, with 6 bases in the middle.

This rearrangement joins TRBV9 to TRBJ2-3; D perhaps matches TRBD2 (6 bases). This CDR3 is built from 14 residues. Per the germline V gene, CDR1 is SGDLS and CDR2 is YYNGEE. Trimming took off 0 bases at V and 9 bases at J, with 14 bases between the two ends. DNA for the CDR3: TGTGCCAGCAGCGTAGTGGGGGAGGCCGGCACGCAGTATTTT. Amino acid sequence: CASSVVGEAGTQYF.

The genes are TRBV5-1 and TRBJ2-7; 14 nucleotides agree with TRBD2. Germline lookup yields CDR1 SGHRS and CDR2 YFSETQ. CDR3 size: 17 residues. V lost 3 bases, J lost 4 bases, and 9 bases stayed unmatched. As DNA, the CDR3 is TGCGCCAGCAGCTATCCGGGACTAGCGGGAGTTTTATACGAGCAGTACTTC. Protein sequence: CASSYPGLAGVLYEQYF.

V is TRBV3-1 and J is TRBJ1-1; D perhaps matches TRBD1 (5 bases). CDR1 is LGHDT and CDR2 is YNNKEL in the germline V gene (reference sequence). Trimming removed 8 bases at V and 6 bases at J, with 13 bases between. This CDR3 comprises 12 residues. The CDR3 loop is CASGRGEAEAFF. The CDR3 bases are TGTGCCAGCGGCCGGGGGGAGGCTGAAGCTTTCTTT.

As to this clonotype: One end of the junction does not line up with germline, which may come from a read error. This rearrangement joins TRBV7-9 to TRBJ2-5; TRBD1 might be the D (6 bases). CDR1 and CDR2 (germline): SEHNR, FQNEAQ (reference sequence). This CDR3 is built from 13 residues. This chain's CDR3 is CAGSVGAQETQYF. The CDR3 bases are TGTGCCGGCAGCGTGGGGGCCCAAGAGACCCAGTACTTC.

Details on this clonotype: Since no conserved phenylalanine or tryptophan closes the CDR3, a read error is the likely cause. The limits of the CDR3 on the DNA are not certain, so only TCRdb's listed CDR3 is given. This chain uses TRBV7-3 with TRBJ2-1; the table gives TRBD2 as D, unverified against the DNA. Both ends counted, the CDR3 spans 9 residues. CDR1 is SGHTA, CDR2 FQGTGA, per germline. This CDR3 reads CASSVGAAS.

The chain joins TRBV20-1 to TRBJ2-4; D remains ambiguous. This CDR3 is 15 amino acids long. From germline, CDR1 is DFQATT and CDR2 SNEGSKA (reference sequence). V dropped 5 bases and J dropped 0 bases, with 14 bases sitting between them. For the CDR3, the DNA is TGCAGTGCTGCCGGGTCCGTCCTAGCCAAAAACATTCAGTACTTC. Its protein is CSAAGSVLAKNIQYF.